The 18 T cell receptor beta chains presented below share a single source sample, sequenced in a study of beta chain features in type 1 diabetes. Study outcomes and limitations: Moderate yet significant TCRB CDR3 shortening was seen in Type 1 diabetes patients in all four CD4+ subsets.

Expressed TCRB transcripts were sequenced because the isolated RNA had all been reverse transcribed beforehand. The repertoire was sequenced with immunoSEQ multiplex PCR; TCRdb's copy has only in-frame clones and lacks some. In the table there are a few hundred thousand clones, over 9.5% of which are singletons. Their recognized antigens are unknown. Material for sequencing was naive CD4+ T cells from blood. Source of these receptors: a woman between 18 and 29 years old with type 1 diabetes.

The chain carries TRBV30 and TRBJ2-7, with 9 bases fitting TRBD2. Germline-derived CDR1 and CDR2 are GTSNPN and SVGIG (reference sequence). With V trimmed by 3 bases and J by 3 bases, 6 bases remained unmatched. The CDR3 spans 14 residues. The CDR3 loop is CAWSRTSAYYEQYF. The CDR3 DNA sequence: TGTGCCTGGAGCAGGACTAGCGCGTACTACGAGCAGTACTTC.

The rearrangement uses TRBV28 and TRBJ2-5, with 10 bases fitting TRBD2. Germline CDR1 reads MDHEN; CDR2 reads SYDVKM. This CDR3 has 15 amino acids. The J segment lost 5 bases and the V segment lost 8 bases, leaving 11 bases of the junction unmatched. In nucleotides, the CDR3 is TGTGCCAGCGGAGGGAGCGGGAGGGGGTTGGAGACCCAGTACTTC. It is translated as CASGGSGRGLETQYF.

V gene TRBV15 combines with J gene TRBJ2-5; D is perhaps TRBD1 (5 bases). Germline V gives CDR1 LNHNV, CDR2 YYDKDF (reference sequence). V was cut by 1 base and J by 4 bases, with 13 bases left in between. This CDR3 has 15 residues. CDR3 protein: CATSRGQPRRETQYF. CDR3 sequence (DNA): TGTGCCACCAGCAGAGGACAGCCCCGAAGAGAGACCCAGTACTTC.

This clone was observed a handful of times. This chain uses TRBV19 with TRBJ2-7, with 14 bases aligning to TRBD2. Trimming cost V 4 bases and J 3 bases; bases outside gene matches: 2. Per the germline V gene, CDR1 is LNHDA and CDR2 is SQIVND (reference sequence). This CDR3 is 15 amino acids long. CDR3 protein: CASSTGLAGGYEQYF. In DNA form, the CDR3 reads TGTGCCAGTAGTACCGGACTAGCGGGGGGCTACGAGCAGTACTTC.

This clone was observed a handful of times. The chain is built from TRBV11-2 and TRBJ2-5; 13 positions match TRBD2. Germline values: CDR1 SGHAT, CDR2 FQNNGV. The CDR3 is made up of 16 amino acids. V lost 5 bases to trimming and J lost 2 bases; unmatched junction nucleotides: 5. The CDR3 spells CASSTGTSGVQETQYF. As DNA, the CDR3 is TGTGCCAGCAGCACAGGGACTAGCGGGGTGCAAGAGACCCAGTACTTC. Full variable domain (missing parts from reference TRBV11-2 and TRBJ2-5): EAGVAQSPRYKIIEKRQSVAFWCNPISGHATLYWYQQILGQGPKLLIQFQNNGVVDDSQLPKDRFSAERLKGVDSTLKIQPAKLEDSAVYLCASSTGTSGVQETQYFGPGTRLLVL.

The rearrangement joins TRBV14 to TRBJ1-4, with D unresolved. V was clipped by 3 bases and J by 8 bases, with 10 bases between them. Per germline, CDR1 SGHDN and CDR2 FVKESK. CDR3 length: 13 amino acids. CDR3 nucleotides: TGTGCCAGCAGCCAGAGAGTCCGCGAAAAACTGTTTTTT. It codes for CASSQRVREKLFF.

This chain uses TRBV6-5 with TRBJ2-7; D may be TRBD2 (6 bases). CDR1 MNHEY and CDR2 SVGAGI come from the germline V gene. The germline V and J ends were trimmed by 6 bases and 2 bases, with 17 bases remaining between them. CDR3 length: 15 amino acids. CDR3 sequence reads: CASSSPGEIAYEQYF. The CDR3 coding sequence is TGTGCCAGCAGCTCCCCGGGGGAAATCGCCTACGAGCAGTACTTC.

The chain links TRBV7-8 to TRBJ2-2; 12 positions agree with TRBD2. Losses at the gene ends were 1 base for V and 4 bases for J; bases not matched to a gene: 1. This CDR3 is built from 16 residues. The V gene's germline CDR1 is SGHVS and CDR2 FQNEAQ. This CDR3 is CASSLGTSGTTGELFF. The CDR3 DNA reads as TGTGCCAGCAGCTTAGGGACTAGCGGGACCACCGGGGAGCTGTTTTTT.

This clone was seen a few times. V is TRBV5-1 and J is TRBJ2-6, with a possible D match to TRBD1 (6 bases). The ends were cut back, 3 bases at V and 0 bases at J, with 13 bases in the middle. CDR1 is SGHRS, CDR2 YFSETQ, per germline. The CDR3 runs 17 residues. The CDR3 loop reads CASSWDTPISGANVLTF. In nucleotides, the CDR3 is TGCGCCAGCAGCTGGGACACGCCGATCTCTGGGGCCAACGTCCTGACTTTC.

The chain uses TRBV4-3 and TRBJ1-2, with 7 bases matching TRBD1. The CDR3 contains 16 residues. The V gene end was trimmed by 4 bases and the J gene end by 1 base; junction bases not matched to a gene: 9. Germline assignment: CDR1 LGHNA and CDR2 YSLEER. The CDR3 bases are TGCGCCAGCAGCCGGTTCCGGGACAGCCTTAACTATGGCTACACCTTC. The encoded protein is CASSRFRDSLNYGYTF.

V and J are TRBV7-2 and TRBJ1-5, with D hard to call. Between the trimmed V and J ends, which lost 5 bases and 0 bases, there was a span of 14 bases. The CDR3 covers 16 residues. Germline lookup yields CDR1 SGHTA and CDR2 FQGNSA. This chain's CDR3 is CASSPQVYPSNQPQHF. The CDR3 nucleotides are TGTGCCAGCAGCCCCCAGGTGTACCCTAGCAATCAGCCCCAGCATTTT.

The genes are TRBV7-9 and TRBJ2-7; 14 bases align to TRBD2. Germline CDR1 is SEHNR and CDR2 is FQNEAQ (reference sequence). Trimming removed 1 base from V and 6 bases from J; junction bases left unmatched: 2. The CDR3 has 15 amino acids. Here the CDR3 reads CASSLVGLAGGEQYF. CDR3 nucleotide sequence: TGTGCCAGCAGCTTAGTAGGACTAGCGGGAGGCGAGCAGTACTTC.

This clone was seen more than once but under ten times. V and J are TRBV7-2 and TRBJ2-3; TRBD2 matches 7 bases. The junction had 12 bases not matched to a gene; V was cut back by 6 bases and J by 6 bases. CDR3 size: 15 residues. Germline V gene sequence: CDR1 SGHTA, CDR2 FQGNSA. The CDR3 nucleotides are TGTGCCAGCAGTCATACTAGCGCCAAGGGGGATACGCAGTATTTT. Its translation: CASSHTSAKGDTQYF.

J is TRBJ1-1 and V is TRBV16; no clear D gene. The CDR3 is 14 residues long. Deletions cut 10 bases from V and 1 base from J, with 16 bases between. Per germline, CDR1 KGHSY and CDR2 FQNENV. CDR3 DNA sequence: TGTGCCAACCTCCGTCAGGTCGAGAACACTGAAGCTTTCTTT. Its protein is CANLRQVENTEAFF.

The chain has TRBV18 and TRBJ2-5, with 8 bases aligning to TRBD2. V dropped 3 bases and J dropped 2; count of bases not matched to a gene: 11. Germline CDR1 and CDR2: KGHSH and LQKENI. The CDR3 spans 17 residues. The CDR3 reads CASSPRESGGAQETQYF. The DNA of the CDR3 is TGTGCCAGCTCACCCCGGGAAAGCGGGGGTGCGCAAGAGACCCAGTACTTC.

The V and J genes are TRBV4-2 and TRBJ2-1, with D possibly TRBD2 on 5 matching bases. CDR3 length: 11 amino acids. V lost 11 bases and J 7 bases, leaving 12 bases between the germline ends. Germline values: CDR1 LGHNA, CDR2 YNFKEQ. The CDR3 protein is CAGGLGNEQFF. The CDR3 region has the DNA TGTGCCGGCGGGTTGGGAAATGAGCAGTTCTTC.

This clone occurred a few times. The V and J genes are TRBV10-3 and TRBJ2-1; TRBD2 matches 7 bases. J gave up 8 bases and V 1 base, and 11 bases lay outside the gene matches. From germline, CDR1 is ENHRY and CDR2 SYGVKD. There are 16 residues in the CDR3. The CDR3 bases are TGTGCCATCAGTGAGTTTCCGGGCGGGAGCGGGGATGAGCAGTTCTTC. Translating it yields CAISEFPGGSGDEQFF.

V gene TRBV9 combines with J gene TRBJ1-6, with TRBD1 matching over 7 bases. Germline V gives CDR1 SGDLS, CDR2 YYNGEE. The CDR3 has 18 amino acids. The trim removed 0 bases at V and 5 bases at J, leaving 11 bases unmatched. The CDR3 nucleotides read TGTGCCAGCAGCGTAGGGGACTCCACAGGGGCCAATAATTCACCCCTCCACTTT. It encodes CASSVGDSTGANNSPLHF.